This TCR beta chain was obtained from a study of metastatic and nonmetastatic thyroid tumors. This clone was recorded a few times. Its antigen is undetermined. V was pared by 5 bases and J by 5 bases, with 13 bases between. The CDR3 covers 13 residues. The germline CDR1 and CDR2 sequences are LNHDA and SQIVND (reference sequence). TCRdb re-called the PCR reads with MiXCR. Here the sample spans 8,000 to 10,000 clones, about a third being singletons. Findings of the study overall: Reported TCR beta diversity, measured in blood and tumor, was significantly higher for malignant thyroid tumors than for benign nodules.

No patient had received any treatment before thyroid surgery. V usage is TRBV19 and J usage is TRBJ2-7, with D maybe TRBD1 (6 bases). The material sequenced was tumor tissue. This clonotype was obtained from a female donor with papillary thyroid cancer or a benign thyroid nodule (not recorded which). Some clones in this sample may be carry-over from other donors' samples. The CDR3 loop is CASSPLQGNEQYF. The CDR3 bases are TGTGCCAGTAGTCCCCTGCAGGGGAACGAGCAGTACTTC.